Below are 3 T cell receptor beta chains sequenced from a single sample in a study of T-cell memory formation after mild COVID-19. TCRdb independently ran MiXCR on the 5' RACE reads; one entry per CDR3 protein. The data contain over 120,000 distinct CDR3 sequences, 20% to 25% of them singletons. Material: PBMCs or a T cell subset sorted from them (not recorded which). The receptors stem from an adult woman who had mild COVID-19 (a few samples of this study predate the infection). Cell type and time point are not known.

This clonotype came up once. This rearrangement joins TRBV7-3 to TRBJ2-7, with TRBD2 identical over 7 bases. The V segment lost 2 bases and the J segment 7 bases; nucleotides outside the gene matches: 17. The CDR3 is 17 amino acids. Germline V gene sequence: CDR1 SGHTA, CDR2 FQGTGA. The CDR3 loop is CASSLADLAALFCEQYF. The CDR3 bases are TGTGCCAGCAGCTTAGCCGATCTAGCGGCCCTTTTTTGTGAGCAGTACTTC.

The table lists this clonotype with many counts. The gene calls are TRBV3-1 and TRBJ2-3; possibly TRBD2 for D (5 bases). The germline V gene encodes CDR1 LGHDT and CDR2 YNNKEL (reference sequence). The CDR3 has 15 amino acids. Trimming took off 0 bases at V and 5 bases at J, with 12 bases between the two ends. The CDR3 reads CASSQDFGLQDTQYF. The CDR3 DNA reads as TGTGCCAGCAGCCAAGATTTTGGACTTCAAGATACGCAGTATTTT.

V gene TRBV5-6 combines with J gene TRBJ1-1; no clear D gene. CDR1 is SGHDT and CDR2 is YYEEEE in the germline V gene. The CDR3 has 12 amino acids. The V and J ends lost 0 bases and 4 bases respectively, with 4 bases between them. CDR3: CASSLVTTEAFF. CDR3 coding DNA: TGTGCCAGCAGCTTGGTCACCACTGAAGCTTTCTTT.